This T cell receptor (beta chain) came from a study of T cell changes during pregnancy in multiple sclerosis. This clone was observed a handful of times. Some clones are missing from TCRdb's copy, which holds only in-frame ones; the method was immunoSEQ multiplex PCR. This table holds about 38,000 clones, 75% to 95% found once. V lost 4 bases, J lost 6 bases, and 16 bases lay in between. The CDR3 is made up of 15 amino acids. CDR1 SGHVS and CDR2 FQNEAQ come from the germline V gene. The J gene is TRBJ1-5, the V gene TRBV7-8; perhaps TRBD1 as D (5 bases). The sequence derives from a female donor with multiple sclerosis, enrolled in a pregnancy study. The source was CD8+ T cells from peripheral blood mononuclear cells, collected after pregnancy. CDR3 nucleotides: TGTGCCAGCAGCTCCGGATTGGGGGGAGGTCAGCCCCAGCATTTT. Translating it yields CASSSGLGGGQPQHF.